A single sample gave rise to the 18 T cell receptor beta chains below, sequenced in a study of Ad26.COV2.S vaccination and SARS-CoV-2 variants. Profiling relied on immunoSEQ multiplex PCR, and the TCRdb table lists in-frame clones only, not all of them. Of around 300,000 clones detected, about 88% appear once; the ten largest clones hold around 6.6%. Treatment defined: roughly 18 received Ad26.COV2.S at low or high dose, single or two shots; about 5 received placebo; per-sample allocation not given. Material that was analyzed had been drawn on day 63 after the first vaccine or placebo injection. The starting material was peripheral blood, obtained in a trial of Ad26.COV2.S vaccine versus placebo. Receptor source: a person aged 18-60 years who received the Ad26.COV2.S COVID-19 vaccine or a placebo.

The chain combines TRBV13 with TRBJ1-1, with 8 bases matching TRBD1. This CDR3 region has 15 residues. Germline-derived CDR1 and CDR2 are PRHDT and FYEKMQ (reference sequence). V shed 5 bases and J 1 base; nucleotides not matched to a gene: 6. DNA for the CDR3: TGTGCCAGCAGCCCCGGGACAGGAGGGAACACTGAAGCTTTCTTT. It translates to CASSPGTGGNTEAFF.

This chain uses TRBV7-9 with TRBJ2-7; the D is unclear. Trimming took 1 base from V and 6 from J, leaving 10 bases between them. The CDR3 consists of 13 residues. CDR1 and CDR2 (germline): SEHNR, FQNEAQ (reference sequence). The CDR3 loop is CASSLGVDGEQYF. The CDR3, as DNA: TGTGCCAGCAGCTTAGGGGTAGACGGCGAGCAGTACTTC. The variable domain in full, completed from reference TRBV7-9 and TRBJ2-7, reads DTGVSQNPRHKITKRGQNVTFRCDPISEHNRLYWYRQTLGQGPEFLTYFQNEAQLEKSRLLSDRFSAERPKGSFSTLEIQRTEQGDSAMYLCASSLGVDGEQYFGPGTRLTVT.

The CDR3 is CASSSLYGGLWTEAFF. In DNA form, the CDR3 reads TGTGCCAGCAGTTCCCTTTATGGAGGGTTATGGACTGAAGCTTTCTTT. This chain connects TRBV27 to TRBJ1-1; D remains ambiguous. CDR1 and CDR2 from the germline V gene are MNHEY and SMNVEV (reference sequence). There are 16 residues in the CDR3. V lost 4 bases and J 5 bases, leaving 20 bases between the germline ends.

This clone showed up just once. The V and J genes are TRBV18 and TRBJ2-1, with no clear D. The V end was cut by 2 bases, the J end by 7 bases, with 15 bases between. The CDR3 length is 15 residues. Per the germline V gene, CDR1 is KGHSH and CDR2 is LQKENI. In DNA form, the CDR3 reads TGTGCCAGCTCACCAGCGTTGAGCCCCGGTAATGAGCAGTTCTTC. Protein product: CASSPALSPGNEQFF.

The chain recombines TRBV30 with TRBJ2-1; 8 positions match TRBD2. This CDR3 region has 16 residues. J lost 2 bases, V lost 4 bases, and 10 bases had no gene match. Germline V gene data show CDR1 as GTSNPN and CDR2 as SVGIG (reference sequence). The CDR3 region is CAWTGPGGRTYNEQFF. For the CDR3, the DNA is TGTGCCTGGACCGGACCAGGCGGGAGGACCTACAATGAGCAGTTCTTC.

The V gene is TRBV5-1, the J gene TRBJ2-7; 16 bases fit TRBD2. CDR1 is SGHRS and CDR2 is YFSETQ in the germline V gene. The V gene end was trimmed by 1 base and the J gene end by 1 base; junction bases not matched to a gene: 11. The CDR3 runs 20 residues. Here the CDR3 reads CASSLSGTSGRATLSYEQYF. The CDR3 DNA sequence: TGCGCCAGCAGCTTGAGTGGGACTAGCGGGAGGGCCACTTTGTCCTACGAGCAGTACTTC.

The J gene is TRBJ1-5, the V gene TRBV6-2 or TRBV6-3; D ambiguous. CDR1 and CDR2 from the germline V gene are MNHEY and SVGEGT. Trimming left V 2 bases short and J 7 bases short, with 6 bases between. The length of the CDR3 is 12 residues. The CDR3 sequence: CASSYRRQPQHF. DNA of the CDR3: TGTGCCAGCAGTTACCGGCGACAGCCCCAGCATTTT.

The chain uses TRBV9 and TRBJ1-3; the D is unclear. The CDR3 is 14 amino acids. Germline assignment: CDR1 SGDLS and CDR2 YYNGEE. The germline V and J ends were trimmed by 2 bases and 3 bases, with 9 bases remaining between them. CDR3 nucleotide sequence: TGTGCCAGCAGCGTGGGAGGTAATGGAAACACCATATATTTT. Its translation is CASSVGGNGNTIYF.

The CDR3 here is CASSGPGTGSFGYTF. CDR3 nucleotides: TGTGCCAGCAGTGGGCCCGGGACAGGGTCTTTTGGCTACACCTTC. This chain joins TRBV28 and TRBJ1-2; 9 bases fit TRBD1. Germline lookup yields CDR1 MDHEN and CDR2 SYDVKM. The CDR3 sequence is 15 residues long. The V segment lost 5 bases and the J segment 7 bases; nucleotides outside the gene matches: 11.

The chain combines TRBV7-3 with TRBJ1-1; tentative D call: TRBD1 (6 bases). Trimming cost V 2 bases and J 1 base, with 8 bases left between them. The CDR3 totals 14 residues. Germline V gene lookup returns CDR1 SGHTA and CDR2 FQGTGA. The DNA for the CDR3 is TGTGCCAGCAGCTTAGGGACACAGAACACTGAAGCTTTCTTT. It is translated as CASSLGTQNTEAFF.

This clone is a singleton in its sample. V is TRBV7-8 and J is TRBJ1-1, with D maybe TRBD1 (5 bases). V gave up 5 bases and J gave up 8 bases, with 9 bases separating them. CDR3 size: 11 residues. Germline loops: CDR1 SGHVS, CDR2 FQNEAQ. In nucleotides, the CDR3 is TGTGCCAGCAGCCTCCGACAGGAAGCTTTCTTT. Residues: CASSLRQEAFF.

V usage is TRBV28 and J usage is TRBJ1-2; D gene uncertain. Trimming took off 2 bases at V and 8 bases at J, with 9 bases between the two ends. The germline V gene encodes CDR1 MDHEN and CDR2 SYDVKM. The CDR3 sequence is 12 residues long. The CDR3 here is CASSLKGMGYTF. The CDR3 DNA reads TGTGCCAGCAGTTTAAAAGGGATGGGCTACACCTTC.

This rearrangement joins TRBV5-8 to TRBJ2-5, with a tentative D call TRBD2 (6 bases). Germline V gene data show CDR1 as SGHTS and CDR2 as YDEGEE. V lost 0 bases and J lost 5, with 17 bases in between. The CDR3 contains 16 residues. The CDR3 reads CASSLGPPGAGETQYF. The CDR3, as DNA: TGTGCCAGCAGCTTGGGGCCCCCGGGAGCCGGCGAGACCCAGTACTTC.

The CDR3 region is CASSPGTGSFNTEAFF. In DNA form, the CDR3 reads TGTGCCAGCTCACCTGGGACAGGGTCTTTTAACACTGAAGCTTTCTTT. The V and J genes are TRBV18 and TRBJ1-1, with 9 bases identical to TRBD1. The V segment lost 3 bases and the J segment 2 bases; nucleotides outside the gene matches: 7. There are 16 residues in the CDR3. Germline lookup yields CDR1 KGHSH and CDR2 LQKENI.

CDR3 region: CASLPGQVNTGELFF. Here the CDR3 DNA reads TGCGCCAGCCTTCCCGGGCAGGTTAACACCGGGGAGCTGTTTTTT. This sequence joins TRBV5-1 and TRBJ2-2; no clear D. CDR3 length: 15 amino acids. Germline CDR1 is SGHRS and CDR2 is YFSETQ. V was cut by 7 bases and J by 2 bases, with 15 bases left in between.

The rearrangement joins TRBV12-3 or TRBV12-4 to TRBJ1-2; tentatively, D is TRBD1 (5 bases). The V and J ends lost 7 bases and 5 bases respectively, with 14 bases between them. The CDR3 runs 13 residues. The CDR3, as DNA: TGTGCCAGCACGTCGCACAGGATTTATGGCTACACCTTC. It translates to CASTSHRIYGYTF.

This clone appeared once. The chain is built from TRBV7-9 and TRBJ2-1, with TRBD2 matching over 8 bases. The CDR3 contains 15 residues. The junction had 10 bases not matched to a gene; V was cut back by 3 bases and J by 9 bases. CDR1 SEHNR and CDR2 FQNEAQ come from the germline V gene (reference sequence). CDR3 nucleotides: TGTGCCAGCAGCTTCCCGGGGGGGCCCACGGGTGAGCAGTTCTTC. It yields the protein CASSFPGGPTGEQFF. Using reference TRBV7-9 and TRBJ2-1 for the parts outside the CDR3, the full variable domain is DTGVSQNPRHKITKRGQNVTFRCDPISEHNRLYWYRQTLGQGPEFLTYFQNEAQLEKSRLLSDRFSAERPKGSFSTLEIQRTEQGDSAMYLCASSFPGGPTGEQFFGPGTRLTVL.

In its sample, this clone was seen a few times. Other nucleotide sequences in the sample specify the same CDR3. This chain links TRBV9 with TRBJ1-1, with D maybe TRBD1 (5 bases). V lost 0 bases, J lost 0 bases, and 6 bases lay in between. The CDR3 is 14 residues long. Germline CDR1 reads SGDLS; CDR2 reads YYNGEE. This chain's CDR3 is CASSVGQLNTEAFF. Here the CDR3 DNA reads TGTGCCAGCAGCGTAGGACAGTTGAACACTGAAGCTTTCTTT.